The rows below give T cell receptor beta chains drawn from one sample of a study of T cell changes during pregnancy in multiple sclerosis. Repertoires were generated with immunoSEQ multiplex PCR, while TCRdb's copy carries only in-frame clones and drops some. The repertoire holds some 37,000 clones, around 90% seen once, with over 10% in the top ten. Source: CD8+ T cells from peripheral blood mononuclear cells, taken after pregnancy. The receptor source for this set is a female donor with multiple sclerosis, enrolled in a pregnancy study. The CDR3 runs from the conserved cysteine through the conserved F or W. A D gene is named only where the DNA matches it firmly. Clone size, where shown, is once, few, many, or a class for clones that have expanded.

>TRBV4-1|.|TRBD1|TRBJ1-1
TGCGCCAGCAGCCATCTACAGGGGACTTCAAGGGCTTTCTTT
CASSHLQGTSRAFF
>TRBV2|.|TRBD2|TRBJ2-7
TGTGCCAGCAGTGCGGGGGGGCGGGGAAGCTCCTACGAGCAGTACTTC
CASSAGGRGSSYEQYF
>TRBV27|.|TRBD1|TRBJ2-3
TGTGCCAGCAGTTTATCGTCCGGGGACAGGGAGACAGATACGCAGTATTTT
CASSLSSGDRETDTQYF
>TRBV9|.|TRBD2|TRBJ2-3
TGTGCCAGCAGCGTTCGACTAGCGAGAGATACGCAGTATTTT
CASSVRLARDTQYF
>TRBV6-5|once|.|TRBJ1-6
TGTGCCAGCAGTTACGGGACACGTAATTCACCCCTCCACTTT
CASSYGTRNSPLHF
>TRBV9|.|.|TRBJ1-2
TGTGCCAGCAGCGCGTTTGACAGTACCACCTATGGCTACACCTTC
CASSAFDSTTYGYTF
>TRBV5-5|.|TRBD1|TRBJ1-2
TGTGCCAGCAGCTCCCGGGACAGGAATAACTATGGCTACACCTTC
CASSSRDRNNYGYTF
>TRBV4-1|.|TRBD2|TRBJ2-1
TGCGCCAGCAGCTCTCCACCAGCGGGGGGAAACAATGAGCAGTTCTTC
CASSSPPAGGNNEQFF
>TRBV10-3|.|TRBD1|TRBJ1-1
TGTGCCACGGCGGGACAGGGAGGCACTGAAGCTTTCTTT
CATAGQGGTEAFF
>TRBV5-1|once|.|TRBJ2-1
TGCGCCAGCAGCCCGGAGGGTTTTCCCGGGGATGAGCAGTTCTTC
CASSPEGFPGDEQFF
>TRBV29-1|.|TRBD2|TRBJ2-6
TGCAGCGTTGAAGAGCACGGGACTAGCAGTCCTGGGGCCAACGTCCTGACTTTC
CSVEEHGTSSPGANVLTF
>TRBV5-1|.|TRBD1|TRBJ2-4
TGCGCCAGCAGCTTTACCCTAACAGGGGTGGAGTCCAAAAACATTCAGTACTTC
CASSFTLTGVESKNIQYF
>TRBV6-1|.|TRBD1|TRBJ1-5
TGTGCCAGCAGTGAGGGACAGGCTCATCAGCCCCAGCATTTT
CASSEGQAHQPQHF
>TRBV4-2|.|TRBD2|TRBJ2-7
TGTGCCAGCAGCCGGGGACTAGCGGGGGCCTACGAGCAGTACTTC
CASSRGLAGAYEQYF
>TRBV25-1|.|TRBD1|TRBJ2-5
TGTGCCAGCAGTGAACCCGTCCTAAGGGGGCAGGGTCAAGAGACCCAGTACTTC
CASSEPVLRGQGQETQYF
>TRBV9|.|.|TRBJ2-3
TGTGCCAGCAGCGTAAATCCAGGGGCCACAGATACGCAGTATTTT
CASSVNPGATDTQYF
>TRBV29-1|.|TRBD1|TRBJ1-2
TGCAGCGTGGAAGACAGGGCCGGCTACACCTTC
CSVEDRAGYTF
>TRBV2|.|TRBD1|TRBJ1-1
TGTGCCAGCACCGTAGACAGGGGAATGAACACTGAAGCTTTCTTT
CASTVDRGMNTEAFF
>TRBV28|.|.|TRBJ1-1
TGTGCCAGCAGTTTGCGGGGGGCCACTGAAGCTTTCTTT
CASSLRGATEAFF
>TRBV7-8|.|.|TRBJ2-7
TGTGCCAGCAGCTTAGGCCAAGGGGTAGTATACTACGAGCAGTACTTC
CASSLGQGVVYYEQYF
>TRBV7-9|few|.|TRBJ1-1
TGTGCCAGCAGCTTAGACCCTAACCTTGAAGCTTTCTTT
CASSLDPNLEAFF
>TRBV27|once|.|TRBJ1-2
TGTGCCAGCAGTTTATCCGGGACACCGGTGGTTGGCTATGGCTACACCTTC
CASSLSGTPVVGYGYTF
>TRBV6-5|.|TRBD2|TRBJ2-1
TGTGCCAGCAGTTACCGGACTAGCGGGATTGAGCAGTTCTTC
CASSYRTSGIEQFF
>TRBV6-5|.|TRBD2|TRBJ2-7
TGTGCCAGCAGTCGCGGGACTAGCCACTACGAGCAGTACTTC
CASSRGTSHYEQYF
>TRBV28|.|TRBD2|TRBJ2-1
TGTGCCAGCACTGAAAAAGCGGGAGGGCCCTACAATGAGCAGTTCTTC
CASTEKAGGPYNEQFF
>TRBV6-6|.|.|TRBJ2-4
TGTGCCAGCAGTCTTGGGACACCACCCGGTAGGGACATTCAGTACTTC
CASSLGTPPGRDIQYF
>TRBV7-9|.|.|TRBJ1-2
TGTGCCAGCAGGGGGCCAGACTATGGCTACACCTTC
CASRGPDYGYTF
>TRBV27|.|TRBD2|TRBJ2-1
TGTGCCAGCAGTTTTGGGCCGGGACTAGCGGGAGGGCCTTACAGCAATGAGCAGTTCTTC
CASSFGPGLAGGPYSNEQFF
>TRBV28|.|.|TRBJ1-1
TGTGCCAGCAGTCCCCGGACAGCTTCCTACCTTTACACTGAAGCTTTCTTT
CASSPRTASYLYTEAFF
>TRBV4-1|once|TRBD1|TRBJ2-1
TGCGCCAGCAGCTGGGGGGACAGGGGGGCAAATGAGCAGTTCTTC
CASSWGDRGANEQFF
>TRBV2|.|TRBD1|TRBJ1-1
TGTGCCAGCAGTCGACAGGGACGAGGAACTGAAGCTTTCTTT
CASSRQGRGTEAFF
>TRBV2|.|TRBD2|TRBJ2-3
TGTGCCAGCAGTGGCCGCTGGGCGGGAGTCTTAGATACGCAGTATTTT
CASSGRWAGVLDTQYF
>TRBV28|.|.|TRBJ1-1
TGTGCCAGCAGTTTTAGGGGAAGAACTGAAGCTTTCTTT
CASSFRGRTEAFF
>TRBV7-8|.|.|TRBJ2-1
TGTGCCAGCAGCTCGCAGGGGTCGGTGCCCTACAATGAGCAGTTCTTC
CASSSQGSVPYNEQFF
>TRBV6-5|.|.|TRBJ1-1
TGTGCCAGCAGTTACTCCGCACTGATGAACACTGAAGCTTTCTTT
CASSYSALMNTEAFF
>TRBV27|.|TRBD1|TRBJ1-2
TGTGCCAGCAGTTCACGGACAGGGCAGGTGGCTAACTATGGCTACACCTTC
CASSSRTGQVANYGYTF
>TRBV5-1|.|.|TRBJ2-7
TGCGCCAGCAGCTTGGTTGCGGGTGTCTCCTACGAGCAGTACTTC
CASSLVAGVSYEQYF
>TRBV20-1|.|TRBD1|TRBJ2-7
TGCAGTGCCGGACAGGGCTACGAGCAGTACTTC
CSAGQGYEQYF
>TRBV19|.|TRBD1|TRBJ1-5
TGTGCCACCTCAGAAACCGGGACAGACCATCAGCCCCAGCATTTT
CATSETGTDHQPQHF
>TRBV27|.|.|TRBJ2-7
TGTGCCAGCAGTTTGTCTATGCAAGCCTCCTACGAGCAGTACTTC
CASSLSMQASYEQYF
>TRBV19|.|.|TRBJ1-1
TGTGCCAGCCAGAGCCTACGGGGGATGAACACTGAAGCTTTCTTT
CASQSLRGMNTEAFF
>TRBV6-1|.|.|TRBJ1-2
TGTGCCAGCAGCGTGTACAGGGTTCCCCTTGATGGCTACACCTTC
CASSVYRVPLDGYTF
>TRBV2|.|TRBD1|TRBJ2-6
TGTGCCAGCAGAGGGACAGGGGGCGCATCGGGGGCCAACGTCCTGACTTTC
CASRGTGGASGANVLTF
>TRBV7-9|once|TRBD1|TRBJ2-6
TGTGCCAGCAGCCCACAGGGGGCTGGGGCCAACGTCCTGACTTTC
CASSPQGAGANVLTF
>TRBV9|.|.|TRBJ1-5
TGTGCCAGCAGCGTAGGTCCCCTCTTGCCCCAGCATTTT
CASSVGPLLPQHF
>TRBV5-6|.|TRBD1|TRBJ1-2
TGTGCCAGCAGCATCCGGGACAGACCTAACTATGGCTACACCTTC
CASSIRDRPNYGYTF
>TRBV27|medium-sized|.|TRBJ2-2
TGTGCCAGCAGTTTATCTGCGGGGGACACGATCACCGGGGAGCTGTTTTTT
CASSLSAGDTITGELFF
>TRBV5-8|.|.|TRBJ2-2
TGTGCCAGCTTCCCCCGGGGGTTAGTACGGGAGCTGTTTTTT
CASFPRGLVRELFF
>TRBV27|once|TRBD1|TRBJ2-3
TGTGCCAGCAGTCTTCAAAGGGCGACAGGGAGCACAGATACGCAGTATTTT
CASSLQRATGSTDTQYF
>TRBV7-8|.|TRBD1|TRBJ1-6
TGTGCCAGCGTACCGGGACAGGGGTTGGATTCACCCCTCCACTTT
CASVPGQGLDSPLHF
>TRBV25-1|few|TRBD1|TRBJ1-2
TGTGCCAGCAGGGGCCGGGACAGGTGGGACGGTAACTATGGCTACACCTTC
CASRGRDRWDGNYGYTF
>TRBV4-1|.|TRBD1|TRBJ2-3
TGCGCCAGCAGCCAATTTACCGGACAGGGGTTAGATACGCAGTATTTT
CASSQFTGQGLDTQYF
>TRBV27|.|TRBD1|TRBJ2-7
TGTGCCAGCAGTTTATCCCGGACAGGGAGCTACGAGCAGTACTTC
CASSLSRTGSYEQYF
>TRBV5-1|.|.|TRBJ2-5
TGCGCCAGCAGCTTGAGAGGTTCCCACCAAGAGACCCAGTACTTC
CASSLRGSHQETQYF
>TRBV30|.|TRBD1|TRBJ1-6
TGTGCCACCTCACCCGACAGGGCGAATTCACCCCTCCACTTT
CATSPDRANSPLHF
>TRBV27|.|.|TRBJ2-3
TGTGCCAGCATCCTCAGGGGAAGTGTGGGGGATACGCAGTATTTT
CASILRGSVGDTQYF
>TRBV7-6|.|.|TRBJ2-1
TGTGCCAGCAGTCATTACAGGGCGGGTGAGCAGTTCTTC
CASSHYRAGEQFF